A single sample is the source of the 30 T cell receptor beta chains below, sequenced in a study of blood T cells in healthy people across ages. A second PCR, run for about 7 to 11 cycles, used a sample-barcoded 5' primer plus a J-beta primer mix. From the 5' RACE reads, TCRdb called clonotypes with MiXCR, one entry per CDR3 protein. The sample lists fewer than 650,000 distinct CDR3 sequences; roughly a quarter were seen once. These data also featured in a second study, about T cells of mothers and their children.

The sample taken for sequencing was blood. Source of these receptors: a boy between 2 and 15 years old in good health.

The chain carries TRBV27 and TRBJ2-7; D possibly corresponds to TRBD1 (6 bases). Trimming cost V 5 bases and J 9 bases, with 17 bases left between them. Germline CDR1 reads MNHEY; CDR2 reads SMNVEV (reference sequence). The CDR3 extends over 13 amino acids. The CDR3 region is CASSDLRQVGQYF. The CDR3 nucleotides read TGTGCCAGCAGTGACCTGAGACAGGTAGGGCAGTACTTC.

This clonotype showed up just a few times. The gene calls are TRBV7-6 and TRBJ2-7, with D unclear. The ends were cut back, 4 bases at V and 5 bases at J, with 15 bases in the middle. Germline CDR1 and CDR2: SGHVS and FNYEAQ. The CDR3 has 14 residues. In DNA, the CDR3 is TGTGCCAGCAGCTCTTCTCCCCTATTGGACGAGCAGTACTTC. This codes for CASSSSPLLDEQYF. The full variable domain, rest sourced from reference TRBV7-6 and TRBJ2-7, is GAGVSQSPRYKVTKRGQDVALRCDPISGHVSLYWYRQALGQGPEFLTYFNYEAQQDKSGLPNDRFSAERPEGSISTLTIQRTEQRDSAMYRCASSSSPLLDEQYFGPGTRLTVT.

This clonotype was counted a few times. The gene calls are TRBV10-3 and TRBJ1-2; 7 bases map to TRBD1. In germline, CDR1 is ENHRY, CDR2 SYGVKD. Losses at the gene ends were 8 bases for V and 3 bases for J; bases not matched to a gene: 6. The CDR3 is 13 amino acids. In DNA form, the CDR3 reads TGTGCCATCTCTCCCACAGGGGACTATGGCTACACCTTC. This gives the protein CAISPTGDYGYTF.

This clonotype was seen ten or more times. This chain links TRBV4-3 with TRBJ2-6; D is uncertain. In germline, CDR1 is LGHNA, CDR2 YSLEER. Trimming took 2 bases from V and 1 from J, leaving 0 bases between them. The CDR3 length is 13 residues. The CDR3 spells CASSQSGANVLTF. CDR3 nucleotide sequence: TGCGCCAGCAGCCAATCTGGGGCCAACGTCCTGACTTTC.

V usage is TRBV7-3 and J usage is TRBJ2-2; 8 nucleotides line up with TRBD1. The CDR3 totals 18 residues. V lost 5 bases to trimming and J lost 7 bases; unmatched junction nucleotides: 18. Germline V CDR1 and CDR2: SGHTA, FQGTGA. CDR3 coding DNA: TGTGCCAGCAGCCCCTACCCAGGTGCGGCAGGGGGCCTCGGGGAGCTGTTTTTT. As protein: CASSPYPGAAGGLGELFF.

This CDR3 reads CSARVLDSGNTIYF. Written as DNA, the CDR3 is TGCAGTGCTAGAGTCCTGGACTCTGGAAACACCATATATTTT. V usage is TRBV20-1 and J usage is TRBJ1-3; D gene unclear. Trimming cost V 1 base and J 0 bases, with 7 bases left between them. The length of the CDR3 is 14 residues. Germline assignment: CDR1 DFQATT and CDR2 SNEGSKA (reference sequence).

The chain uses TRBV19 and TRBJ2-7, with a tentative D call TRBD2 (6 bases). CDR1 is LNHDA, CDR2 SQIVND, per germline (reference sequence). This CDR3 region has 14 residues. The ends were cut back, 3 bases at V and 6 bases at J, with 15 bases in the middle. The CDR3 region is CASSIGTPPIEQYF. CDR3 nucleotide sequence: TGTGCCAGTAGTATCGGGACTCCGCCTATCGAGCAGTACTTC.

This chain joins TRBV6-6 and TRBJ2-1; 10 bases are shared with TRBD1. The germline gives CDR1 MNHNY, CDR2 SVGAGI (reference sequence). The trim removed 2 bases at V and 5 bases at J, leaving 12 bases unmatched. The CDR3 length is 18 residues. This CDR3 is CASSYPKTGGTGNNEQFF. In DNA form, the CDR3 reads TGTGCCAGCAGTTACCCAAAGACAGGGGGCACAGGGAACAATGAGCAGTTCTTC.

The chain couples TRBV6-5 to TRBJ2-7, with D possibly being TRBD2 (6 bases). Germline V gene data show CDR1 as MNHEY and CDR2 as SVGAGI. This CDR3 is built from 14 residues. V lost 5 bases and J lost 2, with 13 bases in between. The CDR3: CASSPTGLTYEQYF. Here the CDR3 DNA reads TGTGCCAGCAGTCCCACGGGACTTACCTACGAGCAGTACTTC.

The chain combines TRBV5-1 with TRBJ2-7; 7 bases are shared with TRBD1. This CDR3 has 16 residues. The ends lost 0 bases at V and 6 bases at J; junction bases unmatched: 12. The germline CDR1 and CDR2 sequences are SGHRS and YFSETQ. CDR3 nucleotides: TGCGCCAGCAGCTTGGCCGGGCAGGGGGTCCTCCCCGAGCAGTACTTC. This sequence encodes CASSLAGQGVLPEQYF.

The V gene is TRBV14, the J gene TRBJ1-2; D ambiguous. CDR3 length: 13 residues. Trimming removed 3 bases at V and 2 bases at J, with 7 bases between. In germline, CDR1 is SGHDN, CDR2 FVKESK. The CDR3 reads CASSHRRNYGYTF. The CDR3 DNA sequence: TGTGCCAGCAGCCACCGCAGGAACTATGGCTACACCTTC.

About this clonotype: Without the conserved terminal phenylalanine or tryptophan, this CDR3 likely stems from a read error. Because the CDR3's place on the DNA is in doubt, the DNA is left out and the CDR3 is given as listed by TCRdb. The genes are TRBV30 and TRBJ2-1; the tabulated D call, TRBD2, remains unverified against the DNA. The CDR3 is 12 residues long, counting both termini. Germline lookup yields CDR1 GTSNPN and CDR2 SVGIG (reference sequence). CDR3 loop: CAWSPPRLGLFS.

The chain links TRBV4-3 to TRBJ2-7; D gene ambiguous. The CDR3 is 15 amino acids. Germline loops: CDR1 LGHNA, CDR2 YSLEER. V was clipped by 0 bases and J by 2 bases, with 11 bases between them. CDR3 sequence reads: CASSQDRATAYEQYF. In DNA, the CDR3 is TGCGCCAGCAGCCAAGATAGGGCCACTGCCTACGAGCAGTACTTC.

This clonotype was seen a few times. The chain couples TRBV3-1 to TRBJ2-1; 10 positions agree with TRBD2. The germline CDR1 and CDR2 sequences are LGHDT and YNNKEL (reference sequence). After removal of 3 bases from V and 4 bases from J, the junction contained 3 bases not matched to a gene. The CDR3 totals 15 residues. Written as DNA, the CDR3 is TGTGCCAGCAGCCAGTCGGGACTAGCGTACAATGAGCAGTTCTTC. It translates to CASSQSGLAYNEQFF.

This clonotype turned up a few times. This chain uses TRBV5-1 with TRBJ1-1, with D hard to call. V was trimmed by 0 bases and J by 1 base, leaving 7 bases between them. There are 14 residues in the CDR3. Germline V CDR1 and CDR2: SGHRS, YFSETQ. CDR3 protein: CASSLGYENTEAFF. CDR3 nucleotide sequence: TGCGCCAGCAGCTTGGGTTACGAGAACACTGAAGCTTTCTTT.

This chain joins TRBV6-1 and TRBJ2-3; 12 bases map to TRBD2. Germline trimming cut 7 bases from V and 5 bases from J; bases unmatched to any gene: 7. The CDR3 is made up of 15 amino acids. Germline V gene sequence: CDR1 MNHNS, CDR2 SASEGT. The CDR3 reads CASKRTSGVGDTQYF. The CDR3 DNA reads TGTGCCAGCAAACGGACTAGCGGGGTTGGAGATACGCAGTATTTT.

This clonotype was counted a few times. The gene calls are TRBV25-1 and TRBJ2-1; tentatively, D is TRBD1 (5 bases). Germline CDR1 MGHDK, CDR2 SYGVNS. The CDR3 runs to 15 residues. V was pared by 0 bases and J by 8 bases, with 14 bases between. This CDR3 reads CASSEYGAQDDEQFF. CDR3 nucleotide sequence: TGTGCCAGCAGTGAATATGGGGCCCAGGACGATGAGCAGTTCTTC.

The rearrangement uses TRBV29-1 and TRBJ2-1; tentatively, D is TRBD1 (6 bases). Germline V CDR1 and CDR2: SQVTM, ANQGSEA. The CDR3 is 12 residues long. Trimming shortened V by 5 bases and J by 4 bases, and 9 bases separated the two germline ends. The CDR3 DNA follows: TGCAGCGTTCGACAGGTTTACAATGAGCAGTTCTTC. It is translated as CSVRQVYNEQFF.

This clonotype was picked up a small number of times. V gene TRBV4-3 combines with J gene TRBJ1-4, with 9 bases identical to TRBD1. J was trimmed by 8 bases and V by 6 bases; bases with no gene match: 10. Germline V gene data show CDR1 as LGHNA and CDR2 as YSLEER. This CDR3 has 15 residues. The CDR3, as DNA: TGCGCCAGCAGGGGGACGGGACAGGGTAGGGAAAAACTGTTTTTT. Its protein product is CASRGTGQGREKLFF.

The chain joins TRBV21-1 to TRBJ1-6; the D call of TRBD1 is as the table states it, not checked on the DNA. TRBV21-1 corresponds to a pseudogene. This CDR3 is built from 19 residues. The CDR3 loop reads CASITRDPGPIPLNSPLHF. The CDR3 DNA reads as TGTGCCAGCATCACCCGGGACCCAGGGCCTATTCCTTTGAATTCACCCCTCCACTTT.

This clonotype was seen more than once but under ten times. Mismatch with germline at one junction end may stem from a read error. The chain links TRBV3-1 to TRBJ2-7, with D tentatively TRBD2 (5 bases). Germline CDR1 LGHDT, CDR2 YNNKEL (reference sequence). The CDR3 runs to 15 residues. The CDR3 nucleotides are TGTGCCAGCAACTTGGCGGGTGGGAGCACCTACGAGCAGTACTTT. Amino acids: CASNLAGGSTYEQYF.

This chain links TRBV5-1 with TRBJ2-2, with a weak D call TRBD1 (6 bases). The CDR3 extends over 14 amino acids. V lost 4 bases, J lost 3 bases, and 10 bases lay in between. Per the germline V gene, CDR1 is SGHRS and CDR2 is YFSETQ. The DNA for the CDR3 is TGCGCCAGCAGCCCTGACAGGTACACCGGGGAGCTGTTTTTT. Translating gives CASSPDRYTGELFF.

This clonotype was seen only a few times. The rearrangement links TRBV12-3 or TRBV12-4 to TRBJ2-5; TRBD2 might be the D (5 bases). The assigned J gene may be wrong: the sequence end matches TRBJ2-7 better. This CDR3 has 14 residues. This CDR3 is CASSPRLAIHEQYF. The CDR3 nucleotides are TGTGCCAGCAGTCCCCGGCTAGCAATCCACGAGCAGTACTTC.

This clonotype was observed a handful of times. V is TRBV29-1 and J is TRBJ2-5; TRBD1 is a possible D gene (6 bases). Looked up from germline, CDR1 is SQVTM and CDR2 is ANQGSEA. The V gene lost 5 bases and the J gene lost 2 bases, with 15 bases spanning the gap. The CDR3 extends over 14 amino acids. The CDR3 DNA reads as TGCAGCGTTCGGGATACAGGGTTTCAAGAGACCCAGTACTTC. Amino acids: CSVRDTGFQETQYF. The complete variable domain, with remaining parts taken from reference TRBV29-1 and TRBJ2-5, reads SAVISQKPSRDICQRGTSLTIQCQVDSQVTMMFWYRQQPGQSLTLIATANQGSEATYESGFVIDKFPISRPNLTFSTLTVSNMSPEDSSIYLCSVRDTGFQETQYFGPGTRLLVL.

This clonotype has just a few counts. The genes are TRBV30 and TRBJ2-2, with TRBD1 matching 7 bases. Germline CDR1 GTSNPN, CDR2 SVGIG (reference sequence). The CDR3 covers 14 residues. V gave up 3 bases and J gave up 4 bases; unmatched junction bases: 5. The CDR3 here is CAWSGTVLTGELFF. CDR3 bases: TGTGCCTGGAGCGGGACAGTCCTCACCGGGGAGCTGTTTTTT.

This clonotype was picked up a small number of times. V usage is TRBV2 and J usage is TRBJ2-5; D may be TRBD1 (6 bases). The CDR3 totals 15 residues. V was pared by 0 bases and J by 0 bases, with 8 bases between. Germline V lookup: CDR1 SNHLY, CDR2 FYNNEI. The CDR3, as DNA: TGTGCCAGCAGTGAAGCTTGGGGGCACCAAGAGACCCAGTACTTC. This codes for CASSEAWGHQETQYF.

V gene TRBV27 combines with J gene TRBJ1-3; D call uncertain. Per germline, CDR1 MNHEY and CDR2 SMNVEV (reference sequence). The CDR3 contains 12 residues. V shed 8 bases and J shed 0 bases, with 5 bases lying between them. CDR3 in DNA: TGTGCCAGCGGTCACTCTGGAAACACCATATATTTT. Amino acid sequence: CASGHSGNTIYF.

V is TRBV6-5 and J is TRBJ2-7, with D maybe TRBD1 (6 bases). The CDR3 runs 14 residues. Per the germline V gene, CDR1 is MNHEY and CDR2 is SVGAGI. V was pared by 4 bases and J by 0 bases, with 10 bases between. CDR3 amino acids: CASSSLDSSYEQYF. DNA of the CDR3: TGTGCCAGCAGTTCCTTGGACAGCTCCTACGAGCAGTACTTC.

The chain couples TRBV15 to TRBJ2-5, with 7 bases lining up with TRBD2. The J call may be mistaken, given a closer DNA end match to TRBJ2-1. The CDR3 is 14 amino acids. In germline, CDR1 is LNHNV, CDR2 YYDKDF (reference sequence). The CDR3 DNA sequence: TGTGCCACCACCCCCGGCGGCGGGAGCGATGAGCAGTTCTTC. This sequence encodes CATTPGGGSDEQFF.

The J gene is TRBJ2-5, the V gene TRBV6-2 or TRBV6-3, with TRBD2 identical over 11 bases. The DNA matches TRBJ2-1 better at its end, which makes the J call doubtful. The CDR3 sequence is 15 residues long. CDR1 and CDR2 (germline): MNHEY, SVGEGT. CDR3 region: CASSYSLAGVNEQFF. CDR3 nucleotides: TGTGCCAGCAGTTACTCACTAGCGGGAGTCAATGAGCAGTTCTTC.